These T cell receptor beta chains were read from a single sample in a study of Tregs in tolerant kidney transplant recipients. Some clones are missing from TCRdb's copy, which holds only in-frame ones; the method was immunoSEQ multiplex PCR. The data contain approximately 67,000 clones, around 90% of them singletons. Sample: CD8+ T cells from blood, taken before the transplant. The receptors were sampled from a human donor who received a combined kidney and bone marrow transplant. CDR3s include the opening cysteine and the closing phenylalanine or tryptophan. Fields, in order: CDR3 length, V gene, clone size, D gene, J gene, CDR3 DNA, CDR3 protein. D genes are given only for firm matches. Clone size is stated in some rows and not others, as once, few, many or a class when expanded.

length: 14; V: TRBV15; size: -; D: -; J: TRBJ2-7; DNA: -; CDR3: CATSRGSSSGEQYF
length: 12; V: TRBV30; size: -; D: -; J: TRBJ2-2; DNA: TGTGCCTGGAGTACAGTCACCGGGGAGCTGTTTTTT; CDR3: CAWSTVTGELFF
length: 11; V: TRBV19; size: -; D: -; J: TRBJ2-1; DNA: TGTGCCAGTAGTATAGGGGCGTTCCGATTCTTC; CDR3: CASSIGAFRFF
length: 16; V: TRBV7-8; size: once; D: TRBD2; J: TRBJ2-3; DNA: TGTGCCAGCAGCTTCCCGAGCGGGAGCAACACAGATACGCAGTATTTT; CDR3: CASSFPSGSNTDTQYF
length: 12; V: TRBV5-4; size: -; D: -; J: TRBJ2-1; DNA: TGTGCCAGCAGCTTGCCGTTTGATGAGCAGTTCTTC; CDR3: CASSLPFDEQFF
length: 14; V: TRBV30; size: once; D: TRBD1; J: TRBJ1-3; DNA: TGTCGTGCAGGGGGCAAACGGTCCGGAAACACCATATATTTT; CDR3: CRAGGKRSGNTIYF
length: 16; V: TRBV9; size: -; D: TRBD2; J: TRBJ2-1; DNA: TGTGCCAGCAGCGAAGCGGGAGGGCCGGGTTACAATGAGCAGTTCTTC; CDR3: CASSEAGGPGYNEQFF
length: 16; V: TRBV9; size: -; D: TRBD2; J: TRBJ2-3; DNA: TGTGCCAGCAGCGTAGAACTAGCGGCTAGCACAGATACGCAGTATTTT; CDR3: CASSVELAASTDTQYF
length: 15; V: TRBV6-6; size: -; D: TRBD2; J: TRBJ2-3; DNA: TGTGCCAGCAGTTCCGGGGGGGGTAGCACAGATACGCAGTATTTT; CDR3: CASSSGGGSTDTQYF
length: 14; V: TRBV9; size: -; D: TRBD2; J: TRBJ2-7; DNA: TGTGCCAGCAGTGTAGCGGGGGGGGGCTACGAGCAGTACTTC; CDR3: CASSVAGGGYEQYF